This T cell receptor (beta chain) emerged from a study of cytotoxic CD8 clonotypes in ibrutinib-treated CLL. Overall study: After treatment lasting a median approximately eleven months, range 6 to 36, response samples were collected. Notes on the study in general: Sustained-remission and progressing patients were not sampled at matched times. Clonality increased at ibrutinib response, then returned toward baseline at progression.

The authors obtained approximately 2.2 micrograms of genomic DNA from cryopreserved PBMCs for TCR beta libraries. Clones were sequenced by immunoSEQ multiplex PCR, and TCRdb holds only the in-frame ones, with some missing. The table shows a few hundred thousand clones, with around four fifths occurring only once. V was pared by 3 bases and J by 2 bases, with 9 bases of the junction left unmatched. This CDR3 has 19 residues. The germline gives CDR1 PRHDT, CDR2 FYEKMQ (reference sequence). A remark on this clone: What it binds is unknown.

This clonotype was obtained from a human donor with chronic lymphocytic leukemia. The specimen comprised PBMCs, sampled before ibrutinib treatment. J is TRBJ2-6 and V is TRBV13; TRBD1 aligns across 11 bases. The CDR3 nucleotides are TGTGCCAGCAGCTTGATGGACGGGACAGGGGGGGCTGGGGCCAACGTCCTGACTTTC. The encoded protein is CASSLMDGTGGAGANVLTF.